This T cell receptor beta chain was sequenced during a study of lymphopenia after photon versus proton radiotherapy. General observations from the study: Oligoclonal CD8+ Temra expansion after nadir drove photon patients' diversity drop. Proton therapy kept repertoires fairly stable, unlike photons, which gained effector/memory cells. Post-nadir TCR diversity decline inversely tracked overall survival among those who died.

The germline V gene has CDR1 SEHNR and CDR2 FQNEAQ (reference sequence). V lost 5 bases and J 5 bases, leaving 12 bases between the germline ends. The CDR3 is made up of 14 amino acids. To note about this clone: As yet, its antigen is unknown.

The method was immunoSEQ multiplex PCR; TCRdb's version includes in-frame clones alone and lacks a portion of them. Of around 27,000 clones listed, more than 75% were seen once; the top ten hold around 0.81%. The clonotype comes from a woman in her forties or fifties with cholangiocarcinoma. Specimen: peripheral blood, collected from a patient treated with photon-based radiotherapy. This chain links TRBV7-9 with TRBJ1-4, with D hard to call. In nucleotides, the CDR3 is TGTGCCAGCAGCGCGGCCGGCGGGAATGAAAAACTGTTTTTT. Amino acids: CASSAAGGNEKLFF.